This T cell receptor beta chain is drawn from a study of T cell responses to AZD1222 COVID-19 vaccine. Between the trimmed V and J ends, which lost 6 bases and 7 bases, there was a span of 16 bases. This CDR3 has 13 amino acids. The germline CDR1 and CDR2 sequences are SGHRS and YFSETQ. Sequencing was performed with immunoSEQ multiplex PCR; in TCRdb, only in-frame clones are kept and a portion is missing. Altogether about 100,000 clones are present, around 87% being singletons, with the ten largest covering approximately 16%. The starting material was peripheral blood, obtained on day 0 of AZD1222 vaccination. The TCR was taken from an adult in good health. The chain recombines TRBV5-1 with TRBJ1-2; a possible D gene is TRBD1 (5 bases). The CDR3 loop is CASTRGREFGYTF. Written as DNA, the CDR3 is TGCGCCAGCACGCGGGGCAGGGAGTTTGGCTACACCTTC.